The text below deals with one TCR beta chain. Its antigen remains unidentified. The data were obtained in a study of shared clonotypes between healthy human individuals. V was pared by 1 base and J by 2 bases, with 11 bases between. From germline, CDR1 is LNHNV and CDR2 YYDKDF (reference sequence). This CDR3 has 15 residues. Broader study findings: Sequencing depth was a factor that was expected to affect clonotype sharing among donors. Enrolling few donors narrowed the genetic and exposure-history diversity that was represented.

Replicate PCRs for unsorted PBMC used about 0.3 ug DNA (approximately 31,000 T cell genomes). On ten immunoSEQ deep assay plates, unsorted PBMC DNA was sequenced. Clones were read by immunoSEQ multiplex PCR, and TCRdb kept only the in-frame ones, dropping some. This table has about 92,000 clones, more than 45% appearing once. The clonotype was recovered from a woman aged 40 to 50 in good health. Some clones in this sample may be carry-over from other donors' samples. Sequenced sample: PBMCs. The chain combines TRBV15 with TRBJ2-5; D call uncertain. The CDR3: CATSRAPRPQETQYF. CDR3 DNA sequence: TGTGCCACCAGCAGAGCTCCGCGCCCGCAAGAGACCCAGTACTTC.